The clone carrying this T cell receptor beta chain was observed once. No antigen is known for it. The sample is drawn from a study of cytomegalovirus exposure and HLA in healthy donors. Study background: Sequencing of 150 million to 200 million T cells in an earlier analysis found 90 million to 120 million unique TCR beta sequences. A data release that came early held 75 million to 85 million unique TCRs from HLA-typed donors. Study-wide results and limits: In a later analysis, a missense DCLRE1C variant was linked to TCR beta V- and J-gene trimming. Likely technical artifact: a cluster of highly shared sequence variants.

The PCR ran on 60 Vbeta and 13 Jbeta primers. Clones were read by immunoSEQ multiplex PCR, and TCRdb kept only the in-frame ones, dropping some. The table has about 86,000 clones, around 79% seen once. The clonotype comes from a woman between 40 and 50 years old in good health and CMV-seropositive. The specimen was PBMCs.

The DNA for the CDR3 is TGTGCCAGCAGTACCCAGGGGGATGGCTACACCTTC. It specifies CASSTQGDGYTF. The chain carries TRBV28 and TRBJ1-2, with 7 bases lining up with TRBD1. Germline V gene lookup returns CDR1 MDHEN and CDR2 SYDVKM. J gave up 6 bases and V 5 bases, and 3 bases lay outside the gene matches. The CDR3 spans 12 residues.